The present T cell receptor (beta chain) was sequenced within a study of neoadjuvant anti-PD-1 for oral cavity cancer. The overall study: Before surgery, most patients got three to four biweekly 3 mg/kg nivolumab doses. General study findings and limits: Each response group had just a few patients in TCR analyses. Treg/Th17 ratio rose with pretreatment blood and fell with post-treatment tumor TCRbeta clonality.

Stated time point: after neoadjuvant nivolumab, at surgical resection. Blood cells were analyzed directly, without culture or expansion. In the case of this clone: As yet, its antigen is unknown.

TCRdb's copy holds only in-frame clones and misses some; the assay was immunoSEQ multiplex PCR. The table shows over 65,000 clones, with about 90% occurring only once. Trimming left V 3 bases short and J 0 bases short, with 9 bases between. Germline CDR1 is GTSNPN and CDR2 is SVGIG (reference sequence). This CDR3 region has 14 residues. Specimen: PBMCs, collected after nivolumab (anti-PD-1) treatment. The sequence came from a person between 40 and 85 years old with oral cavity squamous cell carcinoma. The genes are TRBV30 and TRBJ2-1, with D hard to call. The CDR3 DNA reads as TGTGCCTGGAGACACCCCAGCTCCTACAATGAGCAGTTCTTC. This sequence encodes CAWRHPSSYNEQFF.